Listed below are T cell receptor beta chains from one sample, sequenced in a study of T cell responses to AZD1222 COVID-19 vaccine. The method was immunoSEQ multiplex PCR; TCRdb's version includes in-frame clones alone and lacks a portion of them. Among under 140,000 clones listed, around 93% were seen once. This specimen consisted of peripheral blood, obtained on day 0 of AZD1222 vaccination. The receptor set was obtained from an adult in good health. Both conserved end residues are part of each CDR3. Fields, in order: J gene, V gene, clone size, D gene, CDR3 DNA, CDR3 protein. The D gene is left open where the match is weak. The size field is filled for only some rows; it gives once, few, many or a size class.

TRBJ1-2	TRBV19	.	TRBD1	TGTGCCAGTAGTACGACAGGGTATGGCTACACCTTC	CASSTTGYGYTF
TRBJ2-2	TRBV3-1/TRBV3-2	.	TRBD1	TGTGCCAGCAGCCAAGGCCCGGGACAGGGTAACACCGGGGAGCTGTTTTTT	CASSQGPGQGNTGELFF
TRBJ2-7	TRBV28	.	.	TGTGCCAGCAATCAACAGGGTTCCTACGAGCAGTACTTC	CASNQQGSYEQYF
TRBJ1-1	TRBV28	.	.	TGTGCCAGCAGTTTCCCTCAGGGTCCTGAAGCTTTCTTT	CASSFPQGPEAFF
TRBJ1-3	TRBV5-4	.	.	TGTGCCAGCAGCTTGGGGGATGGAACCAGAGGAAACACCATATATTTT	CASSLGDGTRGNTIYF
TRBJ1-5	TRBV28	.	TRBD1	TGTGCCAGCAGGAGCGAGGGGGCGGGTCAGCCCCAGCATTTT	CASRSEGAGQPQHF
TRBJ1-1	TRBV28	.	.	TGTGCCAGCATTCCACAGGGGAACACTGAAGCTTTCTTT	CASIPQGNTEAFF
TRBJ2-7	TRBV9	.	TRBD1	TGTGCCAGCAGCGAGGGAACCGGGACAGCGATCACCTACGAGCAGTACTTC	CASSEGTGTAITYEQYF
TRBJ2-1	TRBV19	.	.	TGTGCCAGTAGTACGAGATCCTACAATGAGCAGTTCTTC	CASSTRSYNEQFF
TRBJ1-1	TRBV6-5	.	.	TGTGCCAGCAGTTACCCGGGGGGAGAAGCTTTCTTT	CASSYPGGEAFF
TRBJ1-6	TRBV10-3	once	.	TGTGCCATCAGTGAGCTGGACACCTTTAATTCACCCCTCCACTTT	CAISELDTFNSPLHF
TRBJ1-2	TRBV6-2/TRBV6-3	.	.	TGTGCCAGCAGTTTTAGGGATGGCTACACCTTC	CASSFRDGYTF
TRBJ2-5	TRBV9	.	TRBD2	TGTGCCAGCAGCGAACTAGCGGGAATGCAGACCCAGTACTTC	CASSELAGMQTQYF
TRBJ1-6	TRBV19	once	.	TGTGCCAGTAGTCCCGCAAGAGGGGGGGGTTCACCCCTCCACTTT	CASSPARGGGSPLHF
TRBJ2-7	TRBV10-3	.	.	TGTGCCATCAGTGCCATACACACCGGGACTCTAGCCTACGAGCAGTACTTC	CAISAIHTGTLAYEQYF
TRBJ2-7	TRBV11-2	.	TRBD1	TGTGCCAGCACCACTTTCGGGGGACAGGGTTCTCCTCAGTACTTC	CASTTFGGQGSPQYF
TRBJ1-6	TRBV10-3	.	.	TGTGCCATCAGTGAAATCGGTACCAATTCACCCCTCCACTTT	CAISEIGTNSPLHF
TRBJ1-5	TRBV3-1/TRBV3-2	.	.	TGTGCCAGCAGCGATCAGGGAATCAGCAATCAGCCCCAGCATTTT	CASSDQGISNQPQHF
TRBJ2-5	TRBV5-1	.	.	TGCGCCAGCAGCTGGGTTGGGGGGCCGAGGGAGACCCAGTACTTC	CASSWVGGPRETQYF
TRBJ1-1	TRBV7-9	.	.	TGTGCCAGCAGCTCCGGACTGCAGAACACTGAAGCTTTCTTT	CASSSGLQNTEAFF
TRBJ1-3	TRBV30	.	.	TGTGCCTGGAGTGTCCGCGTCACGGGAGCCTCTGGAAACACCATATATTTT	CAWSVRVTGASGNTIYF
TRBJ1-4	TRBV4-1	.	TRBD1	TGCGCCAGCAGCCAATGGGACAGGGAGAATGAAAAACTGTTTTTT	CASSQWDRENEKLFF
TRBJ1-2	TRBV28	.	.	TGTGCCAGCAGTTTCGCGGGGGGGTTGACCTATGGCTACACCTTC	CASSFAGGLTYGYTF
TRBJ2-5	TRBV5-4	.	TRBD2	TGTGCCAGCAGCCCGTGGACTAGCGGGGGTGACGCCGGGGAGACCCAGTACTTC	CASSPWTSGGDAGETQYF
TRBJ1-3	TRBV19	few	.	TGTGCCAGTATCCCAGCTAACTCTGGAAACACCATATATTTT	CASIPANSGNTIYF
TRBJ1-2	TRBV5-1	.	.	TGCGCCAGCGGTTGGGGGTTCTATGGCTACACCTTC	CASGWGFYGYTF
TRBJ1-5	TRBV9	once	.	TGTGCCAGCAGCCCGGGACGGCAAATCCATCAGCCCCAGCATTTT	CASSPGRQIHQPQHF
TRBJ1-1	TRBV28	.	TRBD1	TGTGCCAGCAGTACGAGCGTAGGTGATGGCAGGGGGGCTTTCTTT	CASSTSVGDGRGAFF
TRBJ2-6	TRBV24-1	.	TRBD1	TGTGCCACCAGTGATGCGACAGGGTCTGGGGCCAACGTCCTGACTTTC	CATSDATGSGANVLTF
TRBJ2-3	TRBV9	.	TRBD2	TGTGCCAGCAGCGTAGCGGGGGGGAGCACAGATACGCAGTATTTT	CASSVAGGSTDTQYF
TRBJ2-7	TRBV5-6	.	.	TGTGCCAGCAGCTCCGGGACATCCCACGAGCAGTACTTC	CASSSGTSHEQYF
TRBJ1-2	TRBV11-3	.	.	TGTGCCAGCAGCAGGGACACACTCTATGGCTACACCTTC	CASSRDTLYGYTF
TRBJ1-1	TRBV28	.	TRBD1	TGTGCCACGAGACAGGGGAAAAACACTGAAGCTTTCTTT	CATRQGKNTEAFF
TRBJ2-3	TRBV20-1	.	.	TGCAGTGCTAGTCAGAGGCGGGGCTGGAATACGCAGTATTTT	CSASQRRGWNTQYF
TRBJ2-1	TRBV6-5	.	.	TGTGCCAGCAGTAGGACACGCAGTTACAATGAGCAGTTCTTC	CASSRTRSYNEQFF
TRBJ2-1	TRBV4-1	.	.	TGCGCCAGCAGCCAAGAGGGGTATGAGCAGTTCTTC	CASSQEGYEQFF
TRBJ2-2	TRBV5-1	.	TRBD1	TGCGCCAGCAGCCAAATGACAGGGGGCGCCGGGGAGCTGTTTTTT	CASSQMTGGAGELFF
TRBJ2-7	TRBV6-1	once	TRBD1	TGTGCCAGCAGTGAAGGGACAGGGTTTTACGAGCAGTACTTC	CASSEGTGFYEQYF
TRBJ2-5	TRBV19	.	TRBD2	TGTGCCAGTAGTTTACGGCGGGGGGGCCTAGAGACCCAGTACTTC	CASSLRRGGLETQYF
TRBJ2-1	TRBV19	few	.	TGTGCCAGTAGTATATCAGGAACAGGATACAATGAGCAGTTCTTC	CASSISGTGYNEQFF
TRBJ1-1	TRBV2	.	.	TGTGCCAGCAGGGACAGCTTACGGCCGGCAGCTTTCTTT	CASRDSLRPAAFF
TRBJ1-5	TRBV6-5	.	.	TGTGCCAGCAGGTCGGGGCCGGGGGGCAATCAGCCCCAGCATTTT	CASRSGPGGNQPQHF
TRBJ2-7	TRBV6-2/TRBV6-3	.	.	TGTGCCAGCAGTTACTCGGGCAGGAGCTCCTACGAGCAGTACTTC	CASSYSGRSSYEQYF
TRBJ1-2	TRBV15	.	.	TGTGCCACCAGCAGAGATCAGGAGAGGTACTATGGCTACACCTTC	CATSRDQERYYGYTF
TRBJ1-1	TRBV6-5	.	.	TGTGCCAGCAGTCCAATAACAGGGAGGAGGACTGAAGCTTTCTTT	CASSPITGRRTEAFF
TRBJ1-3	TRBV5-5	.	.	TGTGCCAGCAGCTTGGACCCTATCGCGGGAAACACCATATATTTT	CASSLDPIAGNTIYF
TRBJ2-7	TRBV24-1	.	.	TGTGCCACCTTGGCCGGGGGACAGAACTCCTACGAGCAGTACTTC	CATLAGGQNSYEQYF
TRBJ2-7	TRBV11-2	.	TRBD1	TGTGCCAGCAGCTTTGGCCGGGACAGGGCAATCTACGAGCAGTACTTC	CASSFGRDRAIYEQYF
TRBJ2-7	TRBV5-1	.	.	TGCGCCAGCAGCTTGTTCGGCTACGAGCAGTACTTC	CASSLFGYEQYF
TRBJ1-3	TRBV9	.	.	TGTGCCAGCAGCGCTTCCGGCGCGTCTGGAAACACCATATATTTT	CASSASGASGNTIYF
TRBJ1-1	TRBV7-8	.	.	TGTGCCAGCAGCTTAGAATCAAGAATTGGGAACACTGAAGCTTTCTTT	CASSLESRIGNTEAFF
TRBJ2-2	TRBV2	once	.	TGTGCCAGCGTAGACCACAGGGAAACGGGCGGGGAGCTGTTTTTT	CASVDHRETGGELFF
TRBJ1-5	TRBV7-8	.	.	TGTGCCAGCAGCTTAGTTACGGGGGCCCAGCCCCAGCATTTT	CASSLVTGAQPQHF